The 2 T cell receptor beta chains below were found in one sample sequenced in a study of long-term antiretroviral therapy in people with HIV. The run of the v3.0 immunoSEQ assay was at survey level. Some clones are missing from TCRdb's copy, which holds only in-frame ones; the method was immunoSEQ multiplex PCR. The sample comprises 48,000 or so clones, around 80% of which are singletons, and roughly 3% rests with the top ten. Specimen: unsorted PBMCs, collected 0.8 years after starting antiretroviral therapy. All receptors come from a woman aged 18-29 years with HIV.

The chain combines TRBV7-9 with TRBJ1-5, with TRBD1 as a possible D gene (5 bases). Germline V gene lookup returns CDR1 SEHNR and CDR2 FQNEAQ (reference sequence). This CDR3 contains 15 residues. Trimming left V 1 base short and J 2 bases short, with 9 bases between. The CDR3 region has the DNA TGTGCCAGCAGCTTAGTGGGGCGGGGCAATCAGCCCCAGCATTTT. This encodes CASSLVGRGNQPQHF.

This chain connects TRBV7-9 to TRBJ1-1, with TRBD1 matching 7 bases. The CDR3 length is 16 residues. Germline assignment: CDR1 SEHNR and CDR2 FQNEAQ (reference sequence). V lost 1 base and J lost 1; bases outside the gene matches: 6. CDR3 region: CASSLGYGTENTEAFF. In DNA, the CDR3 is TGTGCCAGCAGCTTAGGATATGGGACAGAGAACACTGAAGCTTTCTTT.